The sequence of this T cell receptor (beta chain) was determined in a study of shared clonotypes between healthy human individuals. Trimming left V 1 base short and J 1 base short, with 14 bases between. Per germline, CDR1 LNHNV and CDR2 YYDKDF (reference sequence). This CDR3 contains 17 residues. Produced via immunoSEQ multiplex PCR; TCRdb's table is partial and in-frame only. The repertoire includes hundreds of thousands of clones, 73% of them detected once, and around 1.8% sits in the top ten. The chain links TRBV15 to TRBJ1-5; D is possibly TRBD1 (5 bases). Sequencing input: memory CD4+ T cells sorted from blood. Subset denoted: CD45RA-negative fraction. This sequence originates from a woman aged 25 to 45 in good health. The CDR3 DNA reads as TGTGCCACCAGCAGAGGGGGGTGGAGGGTAAGCAATCAGCCCCAGCATTTT. Its protein product is CATSRGGWRVSNQPQHF.